One and the same sample provided the 17 T cell receptor beta chains below, sequenced in a study of control samples from healthy donors and cancer patients. Some clones are missing from TCRdb's copy, which holds only in-frame ones; the method was immunoSEQ multiplex PCR. This table has about 120,000 clones, 93% appearing once. The sample comprised PBMCs. The receptor set was obtained from a man over 45 with head and neck cancer.

The V and J genes are TRBV27 and TRBJ1-5, with 9 bases identical to TRBD1. J gave up 2 bases and V 5 bases, and 10 bases lay outside the gene matches. The CDR3 runs to 17 residues. Germline CDR1 is MNHEY and CDR2 is SMNVEV (reference sequence). The CDR3 here is CASSPGQGPFGNQPQHF. Here the CDR3 DNA reads TGTGCCAGCAGTCCGGGACAGGGTCCTTTTGGCAATCAGCCCCAGCATTTT.

This rearrangement joins TRBV30 to TRBJ2-7; D is perhaps TRBD1 (5 bases). The CDR3 is 14 residues long. Trimming removed 3 bases from V and 3 bases from J, with 15 bases in between. Germline V lookup: CDR1 GTSNPN, CDR2 SVGIG (reference sequence). CDR3: CAWRGPVGNYEQYF. The DNA of the CDR3 is TGTGCCTGGAGGGGGCCCGTGGGGAACTACGAGCAGTACTTC.

The V call is TRBV28, the J call TRBJ2-7; 9 positions match TRBD1. The V segment lost 8 bases and the J segment 5 bases; nucleotides outside the gene matches: 10. Germline-derived CDR1 and CDR2 are MDHEN and SYDVKM. The CDR3 totals 14 residues. The CDR3 reads CASATGGMVNEQYF. CDR3 nucleotide sequence: TGTGCCAGCGCAACAGGGGGCATGGTGAACGAGCAGTACTTC.

The chain employs TRBV2 and TRBJ2-3; the D is unclear. CDR1 SNHLY and CDR2 FYNNEI come from the germline V gene. The CDR3 loop spans 14 amino acids. Trimming left V 1 base short and J 1 base short, with 6 bases between. The CDR3 spells CASSEDLGTDTQYF. The CDR3 nucleotides read TGTGCCAGCAGTGAAGACCTAGGCACAGATACGCAGTATTTT. The complete variable domain, with remaining parts taken from reference TRBV2 and TRBJ2-3, reads EPEVTQTPSHQVTQMGQEVILRCVPISNHLYFYWYRQILGQKVEFLVSFYNNEISEKSEIFDDQFSVERPDGSNFTLKIRSTKLEDSAMYFCASSEDLGTDTQYFGPGTRLTVL.

The chain combines TRBV24-1 with TRBJ2-3, with TRBD2 matching over 7 bases. Trimming removed 7 bases from V and 4 bases from J; junction bases left unmatched: 10. Per the germline V gene, CDR1 is KGHDR and CDR2 is SFDVKD. This CDR3 contains 15 residues. The CDR3: CATSLTRAGADTQYF. The CDR3 DNA is TGTGCCACCAGCCTGACTAGGGCGGGAGCAGATACGCAGTATTTT.

J is TRBJ1-6 and V is TRBV7-3; D is unclear. The germline CDR1 and CDR2 sequences are SGHTA and FQGTGA. Between the trimmed V and J ends, which lost 4 bases and 4 bases, there was a span of 11 bases. The CDR3 sequence is 15 residues long. The DNA for the CDR3 is TGTGCCAGCAGCTCAGTTGGAGGGTATAATTCACCCCTCCACTTT. This encodes CASSSVGGYNSPLHF.

This clone was recorded a few times. V is TRBV24-1 and J is TRBJ1-2; 8 bases agree with TRBD1. V lost 7 bases, J lost 4 bases, and 7 bases stayed unmatched. The germline V gene has CDR1 KGHDR and CDR2 SFDVKD. This CDR3 is 14 amino acids long. The CDR3 sequence is CATSESTGGYGYTF. The CDR3 DNA reads as TGTGCCACCAGCGAGTCCACAGGGGGCTATGGCTACACCTTC.

The chain uses TRBV6-4 and TRBJ2-3; unclear D gene. CDR1 is MRHNA and CDR2 is SNTAGT in the germline V gene. V was clipped by 4 bases and J by 2 bases, with 10 bases between them. The CDR3 contains 14 residues. The CDR3 nucleotides read TGTGCCAGCAGTGCTACTACTGACACAGATACGCAGTATTTT. Its protein product is CASSATTDTDTQYF.

CDR3: CASSVEASGGALYNEQFF. The CDR3 DNA reads TGTGCCAGCAGCGTAGAGGCTAGCGGGGGGGCCTTGTACAATGAGCAGTTCTTC. The V call is TRBV9, the J call TRBJ2-1, with 12 bases fitting TRBD2. The germline V gene has CDR1 SGDLS and CDR2 YYNGEE. The CDR3 length is 18 residues. The trim removed 0 bases at V and 4 bases at J, leaving 8 bases unmatched.

The chain recombines TRBV6-2 or TRBV6-3 with TRBJ1-4; 8 positions match TRBD1. The CDR3 has 14 amino acids. After removal of 2 bases from V and 7 bases from J, the junction contained 3 bases not matched to a gene. Germline V gene data show CDR1 as MNHEY and CDR2 as SVGEGT. The CDR3 nucleotides read TGTGCCAGCAGTTACGACAGGGGTGGTGAAAAACTGTTTTTT. Translated, it gives CASSYDRGGEKLFF.

The V and J genes are TRBV5-4 and TRBJ1-2; TRBD1 matches 9 bases. Trimming at V came to 0 bases and at J to 0 bases, leaving 9 bases not matched to a gene. This CDR3 has 18 residues. Germline CDR1 reads SGHNT; CDR2 reads YYREEE (reference sequence). The DNA for the CDR3 is TGTGCCAGCAGCTTGGCCCGGGACAGGGAGTGGGCTAACTATGGCTACACCTTC. Residues: CASSLARDREWANYGYTF. The variable domain in full, completed from reference TRBV5-4 and TRBJ1-2, reads ETGVTQSPTHLIKTRGQQVTLRCSSQSGHNTVSWYQQALGQGPQFIFQYYREEENGRGNFPPRFSGLQFPNYSSELNVNALELDDSALYLCASSLARDREWANYGYTFGSGTRLTVV.

The chain recombines TRBV5-1 with TRBJ1-2; the D gene is possibly TRBD1 (6 bases). Between the trimmed V and J ends, which lost 0 bases and 8 bases, there was a span of 8 bases. This CDR3 contains 12 residues. Germline V lookup: CDR1 SGHRS, CDR2 YFSETQ. For the CDR3, the DNA is TGCGCCAGCAGCTTGGAGGGGGAAGGCTACACCTTC. Translated, it gives CASSLEGEGYTF.

As concerns this clone: Different DNA sequences within this sample yield the same CDR3. The rearrangement joins TRBV7-9 to TRBJ2-3; D is uncertain. This CDR3 has 12 residues. Trimming cost V 5 bases and J 6 bases, with 9 bases left between them. Germline CDR1 is SEHNR and CDR2 is FQNEAQ (reference sequence). The CDR3, as DNA: TGTGCCAGCAGCCTAACCGGGGATACGCAGTATTTT. This translates into CASSLTGDTQYF.

The chain has TRBV10-3 and TRBJ2-3; D is possibly TRBD1 (6 bases). Germline CDR1 is ENHRY and CDR2 is SYGVKD. The CDR3 length is 15 residues. V was cut by 6 bases and J by 0 bases, with 13 bases left in between. The CDR3 nucleotides are TGTGCCATCAGCCGCGAGAGGGGGAGCACAGATACGCAGTATTTT. Translation: CAISRERGSTDTQYF.

CDR3 bases: TGTGCCAGCAGTGAAGTTCGCGAGACCCAGTACTTC. Its protein is CASSEVRETQYF. J is TRBJ2-5 and V is TRBV6-1; D call uncertain. In germline, CDR1 is MNHNS, CDR2 SASEGT. Trimming cost V 1 base and J 5 bases, with 5 bases left between them. The CDR3 sequence is 12 residues long.

The chain is built from TRBV7-2 and TRBJ2-1, with 7 bases fitting TRBD2. Germline V gene lookup returns CDR1 SGHTA and CDR2 FQGNSA. The CDR3 extends over 15 amino acids. Trimming took 7 bases from V and 6 from J; bases not matched to a gene: 12. The CDR3 coding sequence is TGTGCCAGCACCCTCGGACTAGGCCTCAGCAATGAGCAGTTCTTC. Translated: CASTLGLGLSNEQFF. The complete variable domain, with remaining parts taken from reference TRBV7-2 and TRBJ2-1, reads GAGVSQSPSNKVTEKGKDVELRCDPISGHTALYWYRQSLGQGLEFLIYFQGNSAPDKSGLPSDRFSAERTGGSVSTLTIQRTQQEDSAVYLCASTLGLGLSNEQFFGPGTRLTVL.

The genes are TRBV9 and TRBJ2-6; tentatively, D is TRBD1 (5 bases). V lost 3 bases to trimming and J lost 4 bases, with 14 bases between them. In germline, CDR1 is SGDLS, CDR2 YYNGEE. The CDR3 is 16 amino acids. CDR3 loop: CASSAGPAAGANVLTF. CDR3 DNA sequence: TGTGCCAGCAGCGCAGGGCCGGCAGCCGGGGCCAACGTCCTGACTTTC.